These 9 T cell receptor beta chains originate from one sample sequenced in a study of STAT3 mutations in large granular lymphocyte leukemia. General study points: At least one immunodominant TCR beta clonotype appeared in every T-cell large granular lymphocyte leukemia patient.

The assay was immunoSEQ multiplex PCR, and TCRdb's table has in-frame clones only and misses some. The data hold fewer than 3,000 clones, with 50% to 80% observed a single time. These TCRs' antigens remain unknown. Sequenced sample: peripheral blood mononuclear cells. Every receptor here comes from a man between 60 and 75 years old with T-cell large granular lymphocyte leukemia. Some clones in this sample may be carry-over from other donors' samples.

The V call is TRBV7-9, the J call TRBJ1-1; no firm D call. The CDR3 is 12 residues long. The germline CDR1 and CDR2 sequences are SEHNR and FQNEAQ (reference sequence). Trimming removed 5 bases from V and 5 bases from J, with 9 bases in between. The CDR3 bases are TGTGCCAGCAGCGAGCGGGATACTGAAGCTTTCTTT. Its protein is CASSERDTEAFF.

This chain uses TRBV5-6 with TRBJ1-1, with unresolved D. CDR3 size: 11 residues. Per germline, CDR1 SGHDT and CDR2 YYEEEE. The ends were cut back, 2 bases at V and 4 bases at J, with 3 bases in the middle. CDR3 bases: TGTGCCAGCAGCTTTCGCACTGAAGCTTTCTTT. It is translated as CASSFRTEAFF.

This clone occurred a few times. The genes are TRBV7-9 and TRBJ1-4; the D is unclear. This CDR3 region has 16 residues. Per the germline V gene, CDR1 is SEHNR and CDR2 is FQNEAQ (reference sequence). V was cut by 4 bases and J by 4 bases, with 16 bases left in between. This CDR3 is CASSSTLGVRNEKLFF. CDR3 DNA: TGTGCCAGCAGCTCCACTCTGGGCGTACGTAATGAAAAACTGTTTTTT.

The chain uses TRBV7-9 and TRBJ2-1, with 9 nucleotides matching TRBD1. CDR1 is SEHNR, CDR2 FQNEAQ, per germline (reference sequence). The CDR3 extends over 15 amino acids. J lost 7 bases, V lost 5 bases, and 9 bases had no gene match. The CDR3 nucleotides are TGTGCCAGCAGCCTCCCCGGGACAGGGCTGAATGAGCAGTTCTTC. Its protein product is CASSLPGTGLNEQFF.

The rearrangement links TRBV18 to TRBJ1-5; the match to TRBD1 covers 8 bases. Germline lookup yields CDR1 KGHSH and CDR2 LQKENI. The V segment lost 5 bases and the J segment 5 bases; nucleotides outside the gene matches: 8. The CDR3 extends over 15 amino acids. CDR3 nucleotide sequence: TGTGCCAGCTCAGTCGGACTGGACAGGGATCAGCCCCAGCATTTT. This codes for CASSVGLDRDQPQHF.

The chain recombines TRBV13 with TRBJ2-5; D perhaps matches TRBD2 (6 bases). The CDR3 has 13 amino acids. Germline lookup yields CDR1 PRHDT and CDR2 FYEKMQ (reference sequence). The V and J ends lost 0 bases and 5 bases respectively, with 7 bases between them. CDR3 residues: CASSLGGGETQYF. The CDR3 DNA follows: TGTGCCAGCAGCTTAGGCGGGGGTGAGACCCAGTACTTC.

This sequence joins TRBV6-6 and TRBJ2-5; 7 positions agree with TRBD1. The V segment lost 7 bases and the J segment 5 bases; nucleotides outside the gene matches: 4. CDR3 length equals 12 residues. Germline V gives CDR1 MNHNY, CDR2 SVGAGI (reference sequence). This CDR3 reads CASTQGSETQYF. The CDR3 DNA follows: TGTGCCAGCACACAGGGGAGCGAGACCCAGTACTTC.

The chain recombines TRBV29-1 with TRBJ1-1; 8 bases agree with TRBD1. In germline, CDR1 is SQVTM, CDR2 ANQGSEA. The CDR3 runs 9 residues. CDR3 loop: CTTGGEAFF. For the CDR3, the DNA is TGCACCACAGGGGGTGAAGCTTTCTTT. The full variable domain, its missing parts supplied by reference TRBV29-1 and TRBJ1-1, is SAVISQKPSRDICQRGTSLTIQCQVDSQVTMMFWYRQQPGQSLTLIATANQGSEATYESGFVIDKFPISRPNLTFSTLTVSNMSPEDSSIYLCTTGGEAFFGQGTRLTVV.

V gene TRBV29-1 combines with J gene TRBJ2-1; TRBD1 matches at 12 bases. The trim removed 1 base at V and 6 bases at J, leaving 4 bases unmatched. Germline values: CDR1 SQVTM, CDR2 ANQGSEA. This CDR3 comprises 15 residues. CDR3 DNA sequence: TGCAGCGTTGAAGGGGGACAGGGGGCTCTCAATGAGCAGTTCTTC. Amino acids: CSVEGGQGALNEQFF.